Reported below is one T cell receptor (beta chain). Its antigen is unknown. The CDR3 spans 18 residues. Germline V gives CDR1 MGHRA, CDR2 YSYEKL. V lost 0 bases and J lost 1, with 19 bases in between. Individual cDNA molecules each received unique molecular identifiers attached to them. TCRdb used MiXCR to reprocess the 5' RACE reads, holding one entry per CDR3 protein. This sample has more than 70,000 distinct CDR3 sequences; more than 9% occur once, and the top ten carry about 7%. These data belong to a study of early T cells in non-severe SARS-CoV-2 infection. Study at large: Alpha and beta chains were unpaired, from unsorted whole-blood bulk RNA. Whole-study results and caveats: Matching with VDJdb favored anti-spike CD8 responses (missing private and CD4 specificities).

This chain joins TRBV4-1 and TRBJ2-7; tentatively, D is TRBD1 or TRBD2 (5 bases each). Sequences were obtained from whole blood. The receptor was derived from an adult who was a healthcare worker with PCR-confirmed SARS-CoV-2 infection or an uninfected control (not recorded which). CDR3 sequence: CASSQDVMGRVISYEQYF. The CDR3 DNA reads TGCGCCAGCAGCCAAGATGTAATGGGACGGGTTATATCCTACGAGCAGTACTTC.